This TCR beta chain was captured in a study of graft-versus-host responses after intestinal transplantation. Assay used: immunoSEQ multiplex PCR; TCRdb lists only in-frame clones, some missing. Of almost 85,000 clones listed, around 92% are singletons. CDR3 length: 15 residues. Germline loops: CDR1 MNHEY, CDR2 SVGAGI. V gave up 6 bases and J gave up 2 bases; unmatched junction bases: 6. This clone came up once. Its antigen is undetermined. The J gene is TRBJ1-3, the V gene TRBV6-5; 8 nucleotides agree with TRBD1. This clonotype was sampled from a human donor who received an intestinal transplant. Source: unstimulated CD4+ T cells sorted from spleen or lymph node cells, taken before intestinal transplant. Written as DNA, the CDR3 is TGTGCCAGCAGGCTTGCAGGGGGCACTGGAAACACCATATATTTT. Amino acids: CASRLAGGTGNTIYF.